This TCR beta chain originates from a study of regulatory T cells in long-lasting Graves disease (dated by TCRdb to the early 2020s). Background for the entire study: Persistent Graves' disease meant more than 5 years of antithyroid drug treatment with TSH receptor autoantibodies that stayed positive. Peripheral blood TCR sequencing and RNA sequencing compared persistent Graves' disease patients with newly diagnosed Graves' disease patients. The study took place in China and was registered as a clinical trial. A total of around 35 samples were covered by TCR sequencing, comprising roughly 13 persistent and 20 newly diagnosed Graves' disease patients. Antithyroid drugs had been taken for ten to twelve years on average by persistent Graves' disease patients in the clinical cohort.

The CDR3 runs 15 residues from the cysteine to the phenylalanine. The kept DNA is CDR3 alone, 45 bases in frame from the first base. V was cut back by 3 bases and J by 5 bases, leaving a gap of 16 bases between them. CDR1 and CDR2 are read off the germline V gene (reference sequence) as DFQATT and SNEGSKA. Library method: multiplex PCR. Sequencing relied on an Illumina HiSeq 4000. To build TCR beta libraries, CDR3 regions were amplified by Arm-PCR using iRepertoire HTBI primers. Before sequencing, the PCR products went through gel purification. Regarding the original processing steps: Gene usage analysis of CDR3 amino acid clonotypes used the 55 to 65 TRBV and 11 to 15 TRBJ segments found across samples. COPE and FqMerger were used to merge filtered high-quality paired reads into contigs. BLAST was used to align contigs to IMGT TRBV, TRBD and TRBJ reference genes, with CDR3 defined following IMGT. Highly expanded clones were defined as clonotypes with a frequency above 0.1%. Shannon entropy served as the measure of repertoire diversity, while the Gini coefficient captured V-J evenness. Public clonotypes were defined as clonotypes shared by more than one individual. TCRdb took the public reads, trimmed them with fastp at Q25, ran MiXCR for clone calling and kept in-frame beta chains. Records with the same CDR3 protein are collapsed into one entry carrying the most frequent genes and DNA. These V and J calls derive from TCRdb rather than the authors' analysis. For this sample there are around 460,000 distinct CDR3 sequences; approximately 23% appear just once. The ten most abundant clones make up around 13% of the sample.

Read against the paper, the sample's time point label means: persistent/refractory GD, antithyroid drugs over 5 years with positive TRAb. RNA was extracted from PBMCs in TRIzol for both TCR sequencing and RNA sequencing. Graves' disease was diagnosed according to American Thyroid Association guidelines. Recruitment of patients was carried out at an endocrinology department in Xi'an, China. Each patient gave approximately 10 milliliters of peripheral blood, collected in an EDTA anticoagulant tube. Ficoll Paque Plus density gradient separation was used to isolate PBMCs, and no further T cell sorting was done. An Agilent 2100 Bioanalyzer and agarose gel were used to check RNA quality, and a NanoDrop 2000 was used to measure RNA concentration. Broader findings and caveats from the paper: Sequencing and analysis were restricted to the TCR beta chain. Persistent patients shared more public clonotypes among themselves (around 2,800) than newly diagnosed patients did (more than 950). The small sample size was acknowledged by the authors as a limitation that may reduce accuracy. TRBV28, TRBJ1-2 and TRBJ2-5 were preferentially used in persistent disease, while TRBV20-1 and TRBJ2-1 were favored in newly diagnosed disease. The study examined only peripheral blood because the primary lesion, thyroid tissue, could not be accessed. Persistent Graves' disease patients showed lower TCR Shannon entropy and fewer highly expanded clones than newly diagnosed patients, suggesting clonal expansion.

Worth noting for this clonotype: Its cognate antigen has yet to be identified. The record has no base qualities; no much larger clone is one base away.

The TCR comes from a female donor with Graves disease. The chain is made from TRBV20-1 and TRBJ1-4; matching of 5 bases hints at TRBD1 as the D gene. The sample consisted of peripheral blood mononuclear cells (PBMCs), taken when the disease was refractory, from a patient treated with antithyroid drugs. DNA sequence: TGCAGTGCTAGTCCCGGGGGGGGGAGGAATGAAAAACTGTTTTTT. It translates to CSASPGGGRNEKLFF.